This T cell receptor (beta chain) was profiled in a study of T cells after yellow fever vaccination. Germline assignment: CDR1 DFQATT and CDR2 SNEGSKA (reference sequence). V dropped 3 bases and J dropped 7; count of bases not matched to a gene: 9. The CDR3 totals 14 residues. TCRdb analysed the 5' RACE reads with MiXCR anew, one entry per CDR3 protein. Counted here are hundreds of thousands of distinct CDR3 sequences, roughly 3.5% occurring once; the ten biggest clones make up around 24%. This sequence was found in a man between 18 and 35 years old who received the YFV17D yellow fever vaccine. This chain connects TRBV20-1 to TRBJ2-5; 9 bases align to TRBD1. The material was PBMCs, obtained on the day of the yellow fever booster vaccination. The CDR3 sequence: CSASSIDRGATQYF. CDR3 nucleotide sequence: TGCAGTGCTAGCTCCATCGACAGGGGGGCGACCCAGTACTTC.